A few counts support the clone carrying this T cell receptor beta chain. Its target is unknown. The data were taken from a study of cytomegalovirus exposure and HLA in healthy donors. Study observations and caveats: More clonal expansion characterized HLA-associated TCR beta chains than equally common others in a later analysis.

It was with 60 Vbeta and 13 Jbeta primers that the PCR ran. The assay was immunoSEQ multiplex PCR, and TCRdb's table has in-frame clones only and misses some. This table has about 110,000 clones, approximately 15% appearing once. CDR1 is SGHTA, CDR2 FQGTGA, per germline. Trimming cost V 4 bases and J 2 bases, with 7 bases left between them. This CDR3 is built from 13 residues. The sequence was collected from a woman under 30 in good health and CMV-seronegative. The V call is TRBV7-3, the J call TRBJ2-3; tentative D call: TRBD2 (5 bases). Sequencing was performed on PBMCs. The CDR3 coding sequence is TGTGCCAGCAGCTCCGGGAACACAGATACGCAGTATTTT. Translating gives CASSSGNTDTQYF.